The rows below give T cell receptor beta chains drawn from one sample of a study of T-cell memory formation after mild COVID-19. TCRdb re-called the 5' RACE reads with MiXCR, one entry per CDR3 protein. The repertoire holds 85,000 to 130,000 distinct CDR3 sequences, 11% seen once, with roughly 40% in the top ten. The sample taken for sequencing was PBMCs or a T cell subset sorted from them (not recorded which). The source is a man aged 18 to 30 who had mild COVID-19 (a few samples of this study predate the infection). Cell type and time point are not known. Both conserved end residues are part of each CDR3. Fields, in order: clone size, CDR3 length, V gene, J gene, D gene, CDR3 protein, CDR3 DNA. A D gene is named only where the DNA matches it firmly. Only part of the rows carry a size: once, few, many, or a class if the clone is expanded.

few	13	TRBV6-1	TRBJ1-5	NA	CASRRDSFQPQHF	TGTGCCAGCAGACGAGACAGTTTTCAGCCCCAGCATTTT
few	14	TRBV12-3/TRBV12-4	TRBJ2-1	NA	CASSDLRVNNEQFF	TGTGCCAGCAGTGACTTAAGGGTGAACAATGAGCAGTTCTTC
NA	14	TRBV4-2	TRBJ1-2	NA	CASSQDGTSGGYTF	TGTGCCAGCAGCCAAGATGGCACTTCCGGGGGCTACACCTTC
few	16	TRBV20-1	TRBJ2-7	TRBD2	CSARTGLAGHTYEQYF	TGCAGTGCTAGGACAGGACTAGCGGGACATACCTACGAGCAGTACTTC
few	17	TRBV4-1	TRBJ2-7	NA	CASSQDVWRVNSYEQYF	TGCGCCAGCAGCCAAGATGTTTGGCGGGTCAACTCCTACGAGCAGTACTTC
NA	13	TRBV2	TRBJ2-5	NA	CASEDRTQETQYF	TGTGCCAGCGAAGACAGGACCCAAGAGACCCAGTACTTC
NA	13	TRBV12-3/TRBV12-4	TRBJ2-7	NA	CASSPGQCDEQYF	TGTGCCAGCAGTCCTGGACAGTGCGACGAGCAGTACTTC
NA	13	TRBV3-1	TRBJ2-3	NA	CASSRGLVDTQYF	TGTGCCAGCAGCCGGGGACTCGTTGATACGCAGTATTTT
few	15	TRBV4-1	TRBJ1-1	NA	CASSLTGGAGSEAFF	TGCGCCAGCAGCCTAACCGGGGGCGCAGGGTCTGAAGCTTTCTTT
few	16	TRBV27	TRBJ1-2	TRBD1	CASSFAGQGESYGYTF	TGTGCCAGCAGTTTCGCCGGACAGGGGGAGAGCTATGGCTACACCTTC
NA	16	TRBV5-1	TRBJ2-1	TRBD2	CASSLERGVTYNEQFF	TGCGCCAGCAGCTTGGAGCGGGGAGTGACCTACAATGAGCAGTTCTTC
NA	15	TRBV19	TRBJ2-7	TRBD2	CASSIDRGRKIEQYF	TGTGCCAGTAGTATAGATCGCGGGAGAAAGATTGAGCAGTACTTC
NA	12	TRBV7-9	TRBJ1-1	NA	CASSRGGWGAFF	TGTGCCAGCAGCCGAGGAGGGTGGGGCGCTTTCTTT
NA	16	TRBV5-1	TRBJ2-3	TRBD2	CASSPATSGVLDTQYF	TGCGCCAGCAGCCCCGCCACTAGCGGGGTTTTAGATACGCAGTATTTT
NA	13	TRBV7-9	TRBJ2-3	NA	CASSQQVTDTQYF	TGTGCCAGCAGCCAACAGGTCACAGATACGCAGTATTTT
NA	14	TRBV6-2/TRBV6-3	TRBJ1-5	NA	CASRPGENRQPQHF	TGTGCCAGCAGACCCGGGGAGAATCGTCAGCCCCAGCATTTT
few	15	TRBV4-1	TRBJ2-1	TRBD2	CASSPESGGADEQFF	TGCGCCAGCAGCCCCGAGAGCGGGGGGGCCGATGAGCAGTTCTTC
NA	13	TRBV6-2/TRBV6-3	TRBJ2-5	NA	CAGSTAEQETQYF	TGTGCCGGTTCAACAGCGGAACAAGAGACCCAGTACTTC
few	22	TRBV12-3/TRBV12-4	TRBJ2-3	NA	CASSRVGRPPLPSSYSTDTQYF	TGTGCCAGCAGTCGGGTCGGCCGGCCCCCTCTTCCCAGTTCGTATAGCACAGATACGCAGTATTTT
NA	13	TRBV6-5	TRBJ2-7	TRBD1	CASSSRGLEEQYF	TGTGCCAGCAGTTCCAGGGGGCTAGAAGAGCAGTACTTC
few	16	TRBV5-1	TRBJ2-4	NA	CASSFASGLAKNIQYF	TGCGCCAGCAGCTTTGCCAGCGGATTAGCCAAAAACATTCAGTACTTC
few	12	TRBV12-3/TRBV12-4	TRBJ1-2	NA	CASSLQLRGYTF	TGTGCCAGCAGTTTGCAGCTGCGGGGCTACACCTTC
NA	14	TRBV10-3	TRBJ1-1	NA	CAISESAMNTEAFF	TGTGCCATCAGTGAGTCGGCTATGAACACTGAAGCTTTCTTT
many	17	TRBV5-1	TRBJ2-4	NA	CASSPPQPAQAKNIQYF	TGCGCCAGCAGCCCTCCACAGCCCGCCCAAGCCAAAAACATTCAGTACTTC
few	12	TRBV6-5	TRBJ1-6	NA	CASSYEGSPLHF	TGTGCCAGCAGTTACGAAGGTTCGCCCCTCCACTTT
few	15	TRBV4-1	TRBJ2-1	TRBD1	CASSQVDTGVNEQFF	TGCGCCAGCAGCCAAGTCGATACAGGGGTCAATGAGCAGTTCTTC
NA	18	TRBV5-1	TRBJ1-2	NA	CASSSPATGSWEIDGYTF	TGCGCCAGCAGCTCACCAGCGACGGGGAGTTGGGAGATCGATGGCTACACCTTC
few	14	TRBV4-3	TRBJ1-1	NA	CASSQDYFTTEAFF	TGCGCCAGCAGCCAAGATTATTTTACCACTGAAGCTTTCTTT
few	14	TRBV11-2	TRBJ1-1	NA	CASSSLTENTEAFF	TGTGCCAGCAGCTCGTTGACAGAGAACACTGAAGCTTTCTTT
NA	15	TRBV7-2	TRBJ1-1	NA	CASSLALRGNTEAFF	TGTGCCAGCAGCTTAGCTCTACGGGGGAACACTGAAGCTTTCTTT
many	14	TRBV9	TRBJ1-2	TRBD1	CASSIGQGADGYTF	TGTGCCAGCAGCATTGGACAGGGGGCTGATGGCTACACCTTC
NA	17	TRBV12-3/TRBV12-4	TRBJ2-3	NA	CASSTLLGGRSTDTQYF	TGTGCCAGCAGCACGCTATTGGGTGGGAGAAGCACAGATACGCAGTATTTT
NA	14	TRBV7-8	TRBJ2-1	NA	CASSIGGPDNEQFF	TGTGCCAGCAGTATAGGGGGGCCGGACAATGAGCAGTTCTTC
few	15	TRBV7-2	TRBJ1-2	TRBD1	CASSSPDRGSYGYTF	TGTGCCAGCAGCTCCCCTGACAGGGGCTCCTATGGCTACACCTTC
NA	14	TRBV15	TRBJ2-3	NA	CATSRVVSTDTQYF	TGTGCCACCAGCAGAGTAGTTAGCACAGATACGCAGTATTTT
few	15	TRBV7-6	TRBJ2-7	TRBD1	CASSLGDRGVYEQYF	TGTGCCAGCAGCTTAGGGGACAGGGGTGTCTACGAGCAGTACTTC
few	15	TRBV5-1	TRBJ2-7	NA	CASSLGRKSTYEQYF	TGCGCCAGCAGCTTGGGGAGGAAGTCAACCTACGAGCAGTACTTC
NA	17	TRBV6-5	TRBJ2-5	TRBD2	CASSYDGTSGGKETQYF	TGTGCCAGCAGTTACGACGGGACTAGCGGGGGGAAAGAGACCCAGTACTTC
NA	16	TRBV4-2	TRBJ2-3	TRBD2	CASSQGAGGDTDTQYF	TGTGCCAGCAGCCAAGGGGCGGGGGGCGACACAGATACGCAGTATTTT
NA	18	TRBV4-3	TRBJ2-3	NA	CASSQVATLGVNTDTQYF	TGCGCCAGCAGCCAAGTGGCTACGTTGGGGGTTAACACAGATACGCAGTATTTT
few	13	TRBV12-3/TRBV12-4	TRBJ1-2	NA	CASSSRPDQGYTF	TGTGCCAGCAGTTCCCGGCCCGATCAGGGCTACACCTTC
few	15	TRBV15	TRBJ1-6	TRBD1	CATSSRTGSNSPLHF	TGTGCCACCAGCAGCCGGACAGGGAGCAATTCACCCCTCCACTTT
few	16	TRBV7-2	TRBJ2-3	TRBD2	CASSSQLAGGRYTQYF	TGTGCCAGCAGCTCACAACTAGCGGGGGGGCGGTATACGCAGTATTTT
few	11	TRBV12-3/TRBV12-4	TRBJ2-3	NA	CASGAVDTQYF	TGTGCCAGCGGGGCGGTAGATACGCAGTATTTT
few	15	TRBV12-3/TRBV12-4	TRBJ2-7	TRBD1	CASSLNGRGQNEQYF	TGTGCCAGCAGTTTAAATGGCAGGGGGCAGAACGAGCAGTACTTC
few	14	TRBV5-1	TRBJ2-5	NA	CASSLVPIQETQYF	TGCGCCAGCAGCTTGGTTCCCATCCAAGAGACCCAGTACTTC
NA	14	TRBV27	TRBJ1-1	TRBD1	CATRPGTGLAEAFF	TGTGCCACAAGACCCGGGACAGGGTTGGCTGAAGCTTTCTTT
NA	16	TRBV7-2	TRBJ2-5	NA	CASSLEETYPQETQYF	TGTGCCAGCAGCTTAGAAGAAACATACCCGCAAGAGACCCAGTACTTC
medium-sized	12	TRBV6-1	TRBJ1-2	NA	CASREGGHGYTF	TGTGCCAGCAGAGAGGGGGGACATGGCTACACCTTC
NA	18	TRBV29-1	TRBJ2-3	TRBD1	CSVVGQGAPTTSTDTQYF	TGCAGCGTTGTGGGACAGGGGGCTCCAACAACTAGCACAGATACGCAGTATTTT
few	15	TRBV7-2	TRBJ2-3	NA	CASSLRGDGTDTQYF	TGTGCCAGCAGCTTAAGAGGGGATGGCACAGATACGCAGTATTTT
few	13	TRBV7-3	TRBJ1-1	NA	CASSQLRGTEAFF	TGTGCCAGCAGCCAACTTCGGGGGACTGAAGCTTTCTTT
few	11	TRBV18	TRBJ1-1	NA	CASSRLDEAFF	TGTGCCAGCTCACGGTTAGATGAAGCTTTCTTT
few	18	TRBV4-3	TRBJ2-3	NA	CASSQDWGLQSFTDTQYF	TGCGCCAGCAGCCAAGATTGGGGTCTGCAATCCTTCACAGATACGCAGTATTTT
many	13	TRBV5-1	TRBJ2-1	NA	CASSLDGYNEQFF	TGTGCCAGCAGCTTAGATGGCTACAATGAGCAGTTCTTC
NA	19	TRBV7-9	TRBJ2-2	NA	CASSSNLYDTTTNTGELFF	TGTGCCAGCAGCTCCAATCTCTACGACACAACAACGAACACCGGGGAGCTGTTTTTT
few	13	TRBV6-5	TRBJ2-3	NA	CASRRGAADTQYF	TGTGCCAGCAGACGGGGGGCGGCAGATACGCAGTATTTT
many	13	TRBV12-3/TRBV12-4	TRBJ2-1	NA	CASSLTRGNEQFF	TGTGCCAGCAGTTTGACTAGAGGCAATGAGCAGTTCTTC
once	16	TRBV11-2	TRBJ2-2	NA	CASSNLGRGDTGELFF	TGTGCCAGCAGCAACTTGGGCAGGGGAGACACCGGGGAGCTGTTTTTT
NA	16	TRBV14	TRBJ2-1	TRBD1	CASSQAGTGGLDEQFF	TGTGCCAGCAGCCAAGCTGGGACAGGGGGCCTAGATGAGCAGTTCTTC